This T cell receptor beta chain was recorded in a study of blood T cell repertoires in COVID-19. About the research overall: COVID-19 samples from acute and convalescent phases originated in the United States, Italy and Spain. Nucleic acid was either cDNA or gDNA, and it came from T cells, B-cell-depleted T cells, or PBMCs.

CDR1 is MGHRA and CDR2 is YSYEKL in the germline V gene. Germline trimming cut 0 bases from V and 6 bases from J; bases unmatched to any gene: 12. The CDR3 contains 18 residues. In the original analysis: Reference gene primer amplification gave nucleated cell count estimates. Generated by immunoSEQ multiplex PCR, the TCRdb table keeps only in-frame clones and is missing some. Clone size and the V and J calls come from that table; the DNA yielded D and trimming. The data contain 120,000 to 150,000 clones, 87% of them singletons. The rearrangement links TRBV4-1 to TRBJ1-5, with 9 bases aligning to TRBD1. The sample taken for sequencing was peripheral blood. The sequence was obtained from a man between 45 and 60 years old who had recovered from COVID-19. CDR3 DNA: TGCGCCAGCAGCCAAGATGGGACAGGGATGAGGTCAGGTCAGCCCCAGCATTTT. This encodes CASSQDGTGMRSGQPQHF.